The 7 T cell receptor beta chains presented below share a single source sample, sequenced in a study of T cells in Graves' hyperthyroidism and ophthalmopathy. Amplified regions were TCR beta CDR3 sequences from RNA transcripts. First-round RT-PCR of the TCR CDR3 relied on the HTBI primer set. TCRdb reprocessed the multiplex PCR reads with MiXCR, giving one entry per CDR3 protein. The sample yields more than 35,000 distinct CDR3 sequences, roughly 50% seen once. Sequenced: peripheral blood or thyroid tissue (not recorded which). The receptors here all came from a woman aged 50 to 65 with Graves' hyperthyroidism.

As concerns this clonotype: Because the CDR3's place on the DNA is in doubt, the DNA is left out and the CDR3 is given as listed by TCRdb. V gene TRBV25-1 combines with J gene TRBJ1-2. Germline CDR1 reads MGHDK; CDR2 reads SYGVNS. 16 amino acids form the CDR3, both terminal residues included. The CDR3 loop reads CACSARVPQPLYGYTF.

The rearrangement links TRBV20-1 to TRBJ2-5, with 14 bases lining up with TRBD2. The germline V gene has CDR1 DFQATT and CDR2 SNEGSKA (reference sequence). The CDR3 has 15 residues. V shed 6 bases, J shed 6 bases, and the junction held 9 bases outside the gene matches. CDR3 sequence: CSAGLAGGGGQTQYF. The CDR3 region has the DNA TGCAGTGCAGGACTAGCGGGAGGTGGGGGACAGACCCAGTACTTC.

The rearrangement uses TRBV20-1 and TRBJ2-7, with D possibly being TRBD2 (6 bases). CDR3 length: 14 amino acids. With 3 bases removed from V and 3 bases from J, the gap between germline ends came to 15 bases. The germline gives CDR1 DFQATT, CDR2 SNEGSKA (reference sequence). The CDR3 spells CSAREDAGIYEQYF. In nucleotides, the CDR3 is TGCAGTGCTAGGGAGGATGCGGGAATCTACGAGCAGTACTTC.

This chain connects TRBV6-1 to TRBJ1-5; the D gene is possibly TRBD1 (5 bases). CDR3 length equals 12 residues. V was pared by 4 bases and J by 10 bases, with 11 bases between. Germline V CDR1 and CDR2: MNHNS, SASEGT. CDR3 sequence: CASSVGARPQHF. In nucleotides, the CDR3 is TGTGCCAGCAGTGTAGGGGCACGACCCCAGCATTTT.

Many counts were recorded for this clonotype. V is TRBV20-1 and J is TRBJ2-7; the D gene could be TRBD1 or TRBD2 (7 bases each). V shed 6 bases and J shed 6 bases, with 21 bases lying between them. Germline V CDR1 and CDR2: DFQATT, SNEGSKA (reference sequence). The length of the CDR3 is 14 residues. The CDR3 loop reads CSARGGWRGGEQYF. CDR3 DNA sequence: TGCAGTGCCAGGGGGGGTTGGCGTGGCGGCGAGCAGTACTTC.

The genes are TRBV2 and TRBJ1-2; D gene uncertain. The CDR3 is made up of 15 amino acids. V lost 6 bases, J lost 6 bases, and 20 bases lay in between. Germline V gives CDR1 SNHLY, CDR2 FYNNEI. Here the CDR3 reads CASSDPAAGGDGYTF. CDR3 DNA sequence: TGTGCCAGCAGCGACCCCGCCGCGGGCGGTGATGGCTACACCTTC.

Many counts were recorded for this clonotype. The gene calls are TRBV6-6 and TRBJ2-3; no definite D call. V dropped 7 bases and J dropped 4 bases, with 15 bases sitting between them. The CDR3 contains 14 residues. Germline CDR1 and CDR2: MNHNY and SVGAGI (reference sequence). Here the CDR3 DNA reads TGTGCCAGCAAAGGGTTCCAGGCGTCAGATACGCAGTATTTT. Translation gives CASKGFQASDTQYF.